Below, 2 T cell receptor beta chains from the same sample are listed, as sequenced in a study of T cell changes during pregnancy in multiple sclerosis. Produced via immunoSEQ multiplex PCR; TCRdb's table is partial and in-frame only. This sample has approximately 89,000 clones, with 94% found just once. The starting material was peripheral blood, obtained in the third trimester of pregnancy. The receptors shown here come from a female donor with multiple sclerosis, enrolled in a pregnancy study.

Only a few counts were recorded for this clone. Sequence at one end of the junction differs from germline and may be a read error. The CDR3 is CATSTDGQRNSPLHF. In DNA form, the CDR3 reads TGCGCCACCAGCACGGACGGACAGAGAAATTCACCCCTCCACTTT. The chain carries TRBV5-1 and TRBJ1-6; D perhaps matches TRBD1 (6 bases). The CDR3 consists of 15 residues. Germline V gene data show CDR1 as SGHRS and CDR2 as YFSETQ.

The V and J genes are TRBV19 and TRBJ1-2; 9 nucleotides match TRBD1. Trimming took 8 bases from V and 7 from J; bases not matched to a gene: 5. The CDR3 loop spans 12 amino acids. Germline lookup yields CDR1 LNHDA and CDR2 SQIVND (reference sequence). The DNA for the CDR3 is TGTGCCAGTGGACAGGGGAGGGGTGGCTACACCTTC. This sequence encodes CASGQGRGGYTF.